Listed here are 17 T cell receptor beta chains from one sample, sequenced in a study of T cells in Graves' hyperthyroidism and ophthalmopathy. Amplified TCR beta CDR3 regions derived from RNA transcripts. Primed by the HTBI set, a first-round RT-PCR was run on the TCR CDR3. TCRdb passed the multiplex PCR reads through MiXCR, listing each CDR3 protein once. The table lists some 270,000 distinct CDR3 sequences, about 14% of them singletons. Sequencing was done on a sample of blood. The receptors were sampled from a woman aged 25 to 39 with Graves' hyperthyroidism that later progressed to Graves' ophthalmopathy.

V and J are TRBV5-5 and TRBJ2-3; 12 bases agree with TRBD2. V dropped 0 bases and J dropped 1; count of bases not matched to a gene: 6. Germline-derived CDR1 and CDR2 are SGHKS and YYEKEE (reference sequence). This CDR3 is 18 amino acids long. The CDR3 DNA reads TGTGCCAGCAGCTTGGGACTAGCGGGAGCCTATGGCACAGATACGCAGTATTTT. Encoded protein: CASSLGLAGAYGTDTQYF.

This clonotype was observed at least ten times. The chain employs TRBV12-3 or TRBV12-4 and TRBJ2-3; possible D gene TRBD1, 6 bases. The CDR3 runs 16 residues. V gave up 7 bases and J gave up 0 bases, with 17 bases separating them. In DNA form, the CDR3 reads TGTGCCAGCACAAACCATTGGGGGCTAAGCACAGATACGCAGTATTTT. Its translation: CASTNHWGLSTDTQYF.

There are many counts of this clonotype. The genes are TRBV28 and TRBJ1-6, with no clear D. V lost 11 bases and J lost 7, with 15 bases in between. From germline, CDR1 is MDHEN and CDR2 SYDVKM. CDR3 length: 13 amino acids. The CDR3 DNA sequence: TGTGCCGTTGACCTAAACGGGAATTCACCCCTCCACTTT. Amino acid sequence: CAVDLNGNSPLHF.

This clonotype has a count of ten or more. The J gene is TRBJ1-1, the V gene TRBV18; TRBD1 matches 12 bases. Germline CDR1 is KGHSH and CDR2 is LQKENI. Germline trimming cut 5 bases from V and 5 bases from J; bases unmatched to any gene: 6. The CDR3 extends over 15 amino acids. CDR3 protein: CASSGGTGGLTEAFF. The CDR3 coding sequence is TGTGCCAGCTCAGGAGGGACAGGGGGCCTAACTGAAGCTTTCTTT.

This clonotype was counted at least ten times. The gene calls are TRBV12-3 or TRBV12-4 and TRBJ2-7; 7 bases align to TRBD1. The V gene end was trimmed by 7 bases and the J gene end by 2 bases; junction bases not matched to a gene: 11. The CDR3 spans 15 residues. CDR3 bases: TGTGCCAGCAAGAGTCGGGACAGCTTTACCTACGAGCAGTACTTC. It is translated as CASKSRDSFTYEQYF.

This chain uses TRBV7-2 with TRBJ2-4; D may be TRBD1 (6 bases). Looked up from germline, CDR1 is SGHTA and CDR2 is FQGNSA. The germline V and J ends were trimmed by 0 bases and 4 bases, with 10 bases remaining between them. The CDR3 spans 15 residues. The CDR3 loop reads CASSLALGQKNIQYF. CDR3 DNA: TGTGCCAGCAGCTTAGCGCTTGGACAGAAAAACATTCAGTACTTC.

This clonotype was counted ten times or more. This chain connects TRBV7-8 to TRBJ2-2, with D perhaps matching TRBD2 (5 bases). The CDR3 runs to 16 residues. Germline V CDR1 and CDR2: SGHVS, FQNEAQ. V dropped 4 bases and J dropped 0 bases, with 12 bases sitting between them. The CDR3 DNA reads TGTGCCAGCAGCTACGGTAGCGCGCCGAACACCGGGGAGCTGTTTTTT. Its protein is CASSYGSAPNTGELFF.

This clonotype was observed many times. V is TRBV7-2 and J is TRBJ2-3; no clear D gene. This CDR3 has 13 residues. Germline assignment: CDR1 SGHTA and CDR2 FQGNSA. The germline V and J ends were trimmed by 1 base and 8 bases, with 10 bases remaining between them. CDR3 amino acids: CASSLGQQTTQYF. Written as DNA, the CDR3 is TGTGCCAGCAGCTTAGGACAACAGACTACGCAGTATTTT.

In its sample, this clonotype was seen many times. This chain links TRBV3-1 with TRBJ1-2, with 7 bases lining up with TRBD1. The V segment lost 5 bases and the J segment 4 bases; nucleotides outside the gene matches: 10. Germline values: CDR1 LGHDT, CDR2 YNNKEL (reference sequence). The CDR3 totals 15 residues. CDR3 region: CASSSTGALAYGYTF. The CDR3 nucleotides are TGTGCCAGCAGCTCCACAGGGGCGCTTGCCTATGGCTACACCTTC.

Many counts were recorded for this clonotype. The rearrangement uses TRBV15 and TRBJ1-1; maybe TRBD1 (5 bases). Germline V gene data show CDR1 as LNHNV and CDR2 as YYDKDF (reference sequence). V lost 0 bases and J 3 bases, leaving 14 bases between the germline ends. This CDR3 is 16 amino acids long. CDR3 bases: TGTGCCACCAGCAGAGATTCTTGGTGGGGCGACACTGAAGCTTTCTTT. Translation: CATSRDSWWGDTEAFF.

The chain carries TRBV5-6 and TRBJ2-3; 8 bases match TRBD1. This CDR3 has 14 amino acids. V lost 4 bases and J lost 5; bases outside the gene matches: 6. Germline CDR1 SGHDT, CDR2 YYEEEE. The CDR3 reads CASSRRQGLDTQYF. In DNA, the CDR3 is TGTGCCAGCAGCAGAAGACAGGGGTTAGATACGCAGTATTTT.

This clonotype appeared once. This chain uses TRBV11-2 with TRBJ2-1, with TRBD1 matching over 10 bases. The length of the CDR3 is 15 residues. The germline V gene encodes CDR1 SGHAT and CDR2 FQNNGV. Unmatched junction bases numbered 1, after V lost 3 bases and J lost 2 bases. The CDR3 here is CASSLGQGTYNEQFF. Here the CDR3 DNA reads TGTGCCAGCAGCTTGGGACAGGGGACCTACAATGAGCAGTTCTTC.

This clonotype was found many times. The chain links TRBV7-9 to TRBJ2-5; D gene unclear. The ends were cut back, 5 bases at V and 5 bases at J, with 12 bases in the middle. This CDR3 comprises 13 residues. The V gene's germline CDR1 is SEHNR and CDR2 FQNEAQ (reference sequence). CDR3 sequence: CASSEELGETQYF. The CDR3 DNA sequence: TGTGCCAGCAGCGAGGAATTGGGGGAGACCCAGTACTTC.

This clonotype was counted at least ten times. V usage is TRBV7-8 and J usage is TRBJ2-3; 9 positions match TRBD2. This CDR3 is built from 15 residues. Trimming at V came to 2 bases and at J to 13 bases, leaving 13 bases not matched to a gene. The germline V gene has CDR1 SGHVS and CDR2 FQNEAQ. The CDR3 reads CASSLRGTSIREEYF. Here the CDR3 DNA reads TGTGCCAGCAGCTTAAGGGGGACTAGCATTAGGGAGGAGTATTTT.

This clonotype was observed at least ten times. The J gene is TRBJ2-7, the V gene TRBV20-1, with D possibly being TRBD2 (6 bases). Germline CDR1 reads DFQATT; CDR2 reads SNEGSKA (reference sequence). CDR3 length equals 13 residues. Trimming stripped 5 bases from V and 4 bases from J, with 15 bases between. CDR3 in amino acids: CSAGGTVGYEQYF. The CDR3 DNA sequence: TGCAGTGCTGGGGGGACCGTAGGATACGAGCAGTACTTC.

A few counts support this clonotype. The chain joins TRBV20-1 to TRBJ1-2; D possibly corresponds to TRBD1 (5 bases). The CDR3 is made up of 11 amino acids. Trimming removed 6 bases from V and 7 bases from J, with 12 bases in between. Germline V gives CDR1 DFQATT, CDR2 SNEGSKA (reference sequence). The CDR3 region is CSAWQGPGYTF. For the CDR3, the DNA is TGCAGTGCGTGGCAGGGACCTGGCTACACCTTC.

The table lists this clonotype with many counts. The genes are TRBV20-1 and TRBJ1-1; a possible D gene is TRBD1 (6 bases). CDR1 is DFQATT, CDR2 SNEGSKA, per germline (reference sequence). The length of the CDR3 is 12 residues. V was trimmed by 0 bases and J by 11 bases, leaving 13 bases between them. The CDR3 coding sequence is TGCAGTGCTAGAGATCAGACAGGTTGGGCTTTCTTT. Its protein product is CSARDQTGWAFF.